One and the same sample provided the 10 T cell receptor beta chains below, sequenced in a study (dated by TCRdb to between 2014 and 2016). Preparation of the library involved 5' RACE. The sequencer listed for this sample is Illumina MiSeq. The public sequencing data were trimmed at Q25 with fastp and processed into clonotypes with MiXCR by TCRdb, which kept only in-frame beta chains. Rows merge per CDR3 protein into single entries with the most common DNA and genes. Within this sample are about 32,000 distinct CDR3 sequences, with over 20% of them counted one time only. Around 2.3% of the sample goes to the ten largest clones. CD4+CD25+CD127-/low cells were isolated as Tregs. Sequencing was performed on tumor-infiltrating Tregs sorted from the breast tumor. All receptors derive from a female donor with breast cancer.

This clonotype was counted ten times or more. V gene TRBV3-1 combines with J gene TRBJ1-1; D is perhaps TRBD1 (5 bases). Per the germline V gene, CDR1 is LGHDT and CDR2 is YNNKEL (reference sequence). Trimming stripped 3 bases from V and 4 bases from J, with 15 bases between. This CDR3 spans 15 amino acids. Written as DNA, the CDR3 is TGTGCCAGCAGCCATAGCAGGGTTGGAGGCACTGAAGCTTTCTTT. Encoded protein: CASSHSRVGGTEAFF.

This clonotype was detected ten times or more. The chain recombines TRBV29-1 with TRBJ2-1, with D unclear. With 4 bases removed from V and 3 bases from J, the gap between germline ends came to 10 bases. Germline V gene data show CDR1 as SQVTM and CDR2 as ANQGSEA. The CDR3 covers 13 residues. CDR3 amino acids: CSVVWLDYNEQFF. The CDR3 DNA reads TGCAGCGTTGTGTGGCTAGACTACAATGAGCAGTTCTTC.

This clonotype was seen a handful of times. The chain recombines TRBV20-1 with TRBJ2-7, with TRBD1 identical over 11 bases. The CDR3 is 14 residues long. The V gene's germline CDR1 is DFQATT and CDR2 SNEGSKA (reference sequence). Losses at the gene ends were 2 bases for V and 3 bases for J; bases not matched to a gene: 3. The CDR3 DNA sequence: TGCAGTGCTAGAAGGGACAGGGGGTTCTACGAGCAGTACTTC. Encoded protein: CSARRDRGFYEQYF.

Regarding this clonotype: This may stem from a read error, because a much larger clone lies one nucleotide away. The V gene is TRBV6-5, the J gene TRBJ2-3; maybe TRBD2 (6 bases). The CDR3 contains 16 residues. Deletions cut 2 bases from V and 2 bases from J, with 14 bases between. The germline V gene encodes CDR1 MNHEY and CDR2 SVGAGI. The CDR3 sequence is CASSYGTSSDTDTQYF. In DNA, the CDR3 is TGTGCCAGCAGTTACGGGACTTCTAGCGACACAGATACGCAGTATTTT.

Many counts were recorded for this clonotype. The chain recombines TRBV6-5 with TRBJ2-2; 8 nucleotides line up with TRBD1. CDR1 and CDR2 (germline): MNHEY, SVGAGI. The CDR3 contains 15 residues. V gave up 6 bases and J gave up 5 bases; unmatched junction bases: 8. The CDR3 nucleotides read TGTGCCAGCAGCCCTGACAGGGGCGGAACCGGGGAGCTGTTTTTT. It is translated as CASSPDRGGTGELFF.

This clonotype was counted at least ten times. This chain uses TRBV10-3 with TRBJ2-7; 11 nucleotides agree with TRBD1. The germline gives CDR1 ENHRY, CDR2 SYGVKD. Germline trimming cut 3 bases from V and 4 bases from J; bases unmatched to any gene: 2. The CDR3 has 14 amino acids. The DNA of the CDR3 is TGTGCCATCAGTGAAGGGACAGGGGGATACGAGCAGTACTTC. This sequence encodes CAISEGTGGYEQYF.

This clonotype occurred many times. The chain recombines TRBV20-1 with TRBJ1-2; D is perhaps TRBD1 (6 bases). V lost 2 bases and J lost 1, with 11 bases in between. Germline V gene data show CDR1 as DFQATT and CDR2 as SNEGSKA (reference sequence). The length of the CDR3 is 14 residues. CDR3 DNA: TGCAGTGCTAGAACTCAGGGGAATAACTATGGCTACACCTTC. This codes for CSARTQGNNYGYTF.

This clonotype was seen repeatedly, ten times or more. The genes are TRBV6-6 and TRBJ2-1, with D perhaps matching TRBD2 (5 bases). Trimming took 10 bases from V and 8 from J, leaving 12 bases between them. This CDR3 is 11 amino acids long. Germline V gene data show CDR1 as MNHNY and CDR2 as SVGAGI (reference sequence). CDR3 amino acids: CATLAGDEQFF. In nucleotides, the CDR3 is TGTGCCACCCTCGCCGGGGATGAGCAGTTCTTC.

This clonotype has at least ten counts. CDR3 amino acids: CASSISAGQPQHF. CDR3 DNA sequence: TGTGCCAGCAGCATAAGTGCAGGGCAGCCCCAGCATTTT. The chain is built from TRBV3-1 and TRBJ1-5, with D possibly TRBD1 on 5 matching bases. The CDR3 is made up of 13 amino acids. V was clipped by 5 bases and J by 7 bases, with 12 bases between them. Per the germline V gene, CDR1 is LGHDT and CDR2 is YNNKEL (reference sequence).

This clonotype was observed a few times. This chain uses TRBV28 with TRBJ2-1; tentative D call: TRBD1 (6 bases). V dropped 6 bases and J dropped 6 bases, with 9 bases sitting between them. Germline loops: CDR1 MDHEN, CDR2 SYDVKM. The CDR3 extends over 12 amino acids. CDR3 sequence: CASSQQGNEQFF. DNA of the CDR3: TGTGCCAGCAGCCAACAGGGCAATGAGCAGTTCTTC. The full variable domain, rest sourced from reference TRBV28 and TRBJ2-1, is DVKVTQSSRYLVKRTGEKVFLECVQDMDHENMFWYRQDPGLGLRLIYFSYDVKMKEKGDIPEGYSVSREKKERFSLILESASTNQTSMYLCASSQQGNEQFFGPGTRLTVL.